This T cell receptor beta chain was observed in a study of T cells in Graves' hyperthyroidism and ophthalmopathy. Whole-study results and caveats: The model predicted ophthalmopathy a median around six months before onset.

This clonotype was found many times. Its antigen is as yet unknown. Amplified TCR beta CDR3 regions derived from RNA transcripts. The TCR CDR3 was amplified in a first-round RT-PCR using the HTBI primer set. TCRdb reprocessed the multiplex PCR reads with MiXCR, giving one entry per CDR3 protein. This sample has 300,000 to 400,000 distinct CDR3 sequences, with approximately 22% found just once. The CDR3 loop spans 14 amino acids. Between the trimmed V and J ends, which lost 6 bases and 7 bases, there was a span of 13 bases. CDR1 is LNHNV, CDR2 YYDKDF, per germline (reference sequence). The TCR comes from a woman in her forties or fifties with Graves' hyperthyroidism. Sequencing was done on a sample of blood. This rearrangement joins TRBV15 to TRBJ1-6; weak D call: TRBD1 (5 bases). The CDR3 DNA reads as TGTGCCACCAGGAACCAGGGTCGGAATTCACCCCTCCACTTT. Translating gives CATRNQGRNSPLHF.